This TCR beta chain comes out of a study of Graves' ophthalmopathy and Graves' hyperthyroidism. RNA served as the template for amplifying TCR beta CDR3 regions. HTBI primers were used in a first-round RT-PCR, which preceded a second-round multiplex PCR. Each CDR3 protein is one row after TCRdb ran MiXCR on the multiplex PCR reads. Of more than 300,000 distinct CDR3 sequences listed, about 15% are singletons. Hyperthyroidism was classified as stable if no ophthalmopathy occurred within 18 months of follow-up. V shed 8 bases and J shed 4 bases, with 11 bases lying between them. The germline CDR1 and CDR2 sequences are MNHNS and SASEGT. The CDR3 length is 12 residues.

The rearrangement joins TRBV6-1 to TRBJ2-5, with D tentatively TRBD1 (5 bases). The specimen sequenced was peripheral blood. This receptor was identified in an adult woman with stable Graves' hyperthyroidism. This chain's CDR3 is CASLRQGETQYF. DNA for the CDR3: TGTGCCAGCCTCCGGCAGGGAGAGACCCAGTACTTC.